These T cell receptor beta chains were read from a single sample in a study of T cell clonotyping in hematopoietic cell transplantation. Libraries were prepared by immunoSEQ multiplex PCR; TCRdb keeps only in-frame clonotypes and omits some of them. The sample lists roughly 20,000 clones, roughly 88% occurring once. Material: peripheral blood mononuclear cells, obtained before stem cell transplant. Source of these receptors: a man aged 50-59 years with acute myeloid leukemia. Some clones in this sample may be carry-over from other donors' samples. CDR3s include the opening cysteine and the closing phenylalanine or tryptophan. D genes are given only for firm matches. Clone size appears in some rows only: once, few, many, or a class for an expanded clone.

abundance	d_gene	v_gene	j_gene	CDR3nt	CDR3aa
NA	TRBD1	TRBV5-6	TRBJ2-7	TGTGCCAGCCACTCCCCCCACACCAGGGACAGGGATGGTTCAGGGCAGTACTTC	CASHSPHTRDRDGSGQYF
NA	TRBD1	TRBV4-1	TRBJ2-1	TGCGCCAGCAGCCGACAGGGGAATGAGCAGTTCTTC	CASSRQGNEQFF
NA	TRBD1	TRBV28	TRBJ1-1	TGTGCCAGCAGCCTAGGGCCAGGGGGCTCTGAAGCTTTCTTT	CASSLGPGGSEAFF
NA	TRBD1	TRBV18	TRBJ1-5	TGTGCCAGCTCACCGGACAGGGCCAACCAGCCCCAGCATTTT	CASSPDRANQPQHF
NA	NA	TRBV27	TRBJ1-2	TGTGCCAGCAGCCCACGATCCCGGCAGTATGGCTACACCTTC	CASSPRSRQYGYTF
NA	TRBD2	TRBV19	TRBJ2-3	TGTGCCAGTAGCCGGGGAGGGCAGTATATTAGCCGCACAGATACGCAGTATTTT	CASSRGGQYISRTDTQYF
NA	TRBD1	TRBV5-1	TRBJ1-2	TGCGCCAGCAGCTTGTCCCCGAACAGGGGTCGCGGCTATGGCTACACCTTC	CASSLSPNRGRGYGYTF
NA	NA	TRBV30	TRBJ2-5	TGTGCCTGGAGTGTAAGTCGCTCCTCCCAGTACTTC	CAWSVSRSSQYF
NA	NA	TRBV2	TRBJ1-5	TGTGCCAGCAGTGCGGTCAGGGCCAATCAGCCCCAGCATTTT	CASSAVRANQPQHF
NA	TRBD1	TRBV4-2	TRBJ2-2	TGTGCCAGCAGCCGGACAGGGGGAGCCGCGAACACCGGGGAGCTGTTTTTT	CASSRTGGAANTGELFF
NA	TRBD1	TRBV7-9	TRBJ2-7	TGTGCCAGCAGACCCACCTGGTCGGACAGGGGCTACGAGCAGTACTTC	CASRPTWSDRGYEQYF
NA	NA	TRBV6-5	TRBJ2-1	TGTGCCAGCAGTCACTTGGGGAACAATGAGCAGTTCTTC	CASSHLGNNEQFF
NA	TRBD2	TRBV7-8	TRBJ2-3	TGTGCCAGCAGCCCCACGACTAGCGGGGGCAAGCCAGATACGCAGTATTTT	CASSPTTSGGKPDTQYF
few	NA	TRBV11-2	TRBJ2-7	TGTGCCAGCAGCTTATGGGGCAGGGACGAGCAGTACTTC	CASSLWGRDEQYF
NA	TRBD2	TRBV19	TRBJ2-1	TGTGCCAGTACCTATACTAGCGGGGGGGCCGGTGAGCAGTTCTTC	CASTYTSGGAGEQFF
NA	NA	TRBV5-8	TRBJ1-6	TGTGCCAGCAGCCAGATACTGGGCTCCTATAATTCACCCCTCCACTTT	CASSQILGSYNSPLHF
NA	TRBD2	TRBV4-1	TRBJ2-7	TGCGCCAGCAGAGGACTAGCGGGGGGCCACGAGCAGTACTTC	CASRGLAGGHEQYF
NA	NA	TRBV7-2	TRBJ1-4	TGTGCCAGCACCACCATGGGGGGGGCTAATGAAAAACTGTTTTTT	CASTTMGGANEKLFF
NA	NA	TRBV27	TRBJ2-3	TGTGCCAGCAGTTTATCCCGACAGAGTCCTAGCACAGATACGCAGTATTTT	CASSLSRQSPSTDTQYF
once	NA	TRBV5-5	TRBJ1-1	TGTGCCAGCAGCCCCCTGGGGGTTAACACTGAAGCTTTCTTT	CASSPLGVNTEAFF
NA	NA	TRBV7-9	TRBJ1-6	TGTGCCAGCAGCTTAGGTCAGCGGGGCTCACCCCTCCACTTT	CASSLGQRGSPLHF
NA	TRBD1	TRBV7-2	TRBJ2-1	TGTGCCAGCAGCTCCGGGACAGGGAGGGGCGCTGAGCAGTTCTTC	CASSSGTGRGAEQFF